This T cell receptor beta chain emerged from a study of shared clonotypes between healthy human individuals. Study at large: Each donor contributed plates that comprised three CD4 naive, three CD4 memory, two CD8 naive and one CD8 memory. Study-level points and caveats: Few donors restricted represented genetic and exposure-history diversity.

Across several immunoSEQ plates, the genomic DNA of each subset was split evenly. Some 30,000 T cell genomes, or 200 to 250 ng DNA, went into the sorted-subset replicate PCRs. Repertoires were generated with immunoSEQ multiplex PCR, while TCRdb's copy carries only in-frame clones and drops some. The table records about 820,000 clones, almost 95% of them present only once. Turning to this clone: The target antigen is unknown.

Naive CD8 isolation took CD45RO-negative cells positively selected for CCR7 and excluded terminally differentiated effector memory CD45RA+ cells. This CDR3 contains 16 residues. Sequencing was done on a sample of naive CD8+ T cells sorted from blood. The TCR sequence derives from a man aged 25 to 45 in good health. This chain joins TRBV21-1 and TRBJ1-2; TRBD1, the D gene given by the table, was not confirmed from the DNA. TRBV21-1 corresponds to a pseudogene. This CDR3 is CASSSTDRAICYGYTF. Here the CDR3 DNA reads TGTGCCAGCAGCTCTACGGACAGGGCGATATGCTATGGCTACACCTTC.